This T cell receptor (beta chain) stems from a study of CD8+CD57+ T cells in acquired aplastic anemia. In the study overall: Yields of DNA that came from sorted CD4+ and CD8+ cells averaged roughly 3.2 ug.

In regard to this clonotype: The antigen remains unidentified.

General study points: Around 29 CD8+ CDR3 sequences were shared between patients and controls.

Using genomic DNA as the template, TCR beta VDJ and CDR3 profiling was carried out. One entry per CDR3 protein, called by TCRdb with MiXCR from the reads. The sample includes more than 70,000 distinct CDR3 sequences, about three quarters of them seen just once. Sequenced patients had shown CD8+CD57+ cell expansion by flow cytometry. All participating patients were living with severe acquired aplastic anemia. The sequence was obtained from a human donor with aplastic anemia. The sequencing sample was made of sorted CD4+, CD8+, or CD8+CD57+ T cells (not recorded which) from PBMCs.

CDR3 nucleotide sequence: TGTGCCACCAGTACCCAATGGACGGATAGCTCCTACAATGAGCAGTTCTTC. Translated: CATSTQWTDSSYNEQFF. This sequence joins TRBV24-1 and TRBJ2-1; D gene ambiguous. The CDR3 has 17 amino acids. The V gene's germline CDR1 is KGHDR and CDR2 SFDVKD. Trimming shortened V by 6 bases and J by 0 bases, and 17 bases separated the two germline ends.